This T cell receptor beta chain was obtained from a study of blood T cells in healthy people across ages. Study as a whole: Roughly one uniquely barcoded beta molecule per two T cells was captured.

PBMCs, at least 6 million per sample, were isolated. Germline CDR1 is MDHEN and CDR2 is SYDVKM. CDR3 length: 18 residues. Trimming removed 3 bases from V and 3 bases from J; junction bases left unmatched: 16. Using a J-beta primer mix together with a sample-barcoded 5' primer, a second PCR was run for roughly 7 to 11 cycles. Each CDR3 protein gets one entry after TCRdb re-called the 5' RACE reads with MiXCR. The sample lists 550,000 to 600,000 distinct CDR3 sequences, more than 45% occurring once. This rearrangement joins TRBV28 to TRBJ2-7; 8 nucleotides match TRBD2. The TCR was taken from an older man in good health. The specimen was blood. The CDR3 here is CASSFLGVAGKSNYEQYF. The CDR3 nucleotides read TGTGCCAGCAGTTTCTTGGGGGTAGCGGGAAAATCCAACTACGAGCAGTACTTC.